This section outlines one T cell receptor (beta chain) sequence together with its context. Its matching antigen is unknown. The data are from a study of memory CD4+ T cells and cytomegalovirus serostatus. Study results and limitations: Suggested: most of the CMV-linked TCR signature lies in CD4+ memory cells.

The method was immunoSEQ multiplex PCR; TCRdb's version includes in-frame clones alone and lacks a portion of them. The sample gives around 33,000 clones, roughly 80% of which show up once; roughly 0.63% is in the top ten. V was pared by 5 bases and J by 8 bases, with 6 bases of the junction left unmatched. Germline-derived CDR1 and CDR2 are MNHEY and SMNVEV (reference sequence). CDR3 length: 13 amino acids. The sort gate was single viable CD3+CD4+CD8-CD45RO+ cells for memory CD4+ T cells. The chain has TRBV27 and TRBJ2-3, with TRBD2 identical over 8 bases. The sequencing input was memory CD4+ T cells from blood. The clonotype was recovered from an adult in good health and CMV-seronegative. Some clones in this sample may be carry-over from other donors' samples. The CDR3 loop reads CASSIGTRGTQYF. In DNA form, the CDR3 reads TGTGCCAGCAGTATAGGGACTAGGGGTACGCAGTATTTT.